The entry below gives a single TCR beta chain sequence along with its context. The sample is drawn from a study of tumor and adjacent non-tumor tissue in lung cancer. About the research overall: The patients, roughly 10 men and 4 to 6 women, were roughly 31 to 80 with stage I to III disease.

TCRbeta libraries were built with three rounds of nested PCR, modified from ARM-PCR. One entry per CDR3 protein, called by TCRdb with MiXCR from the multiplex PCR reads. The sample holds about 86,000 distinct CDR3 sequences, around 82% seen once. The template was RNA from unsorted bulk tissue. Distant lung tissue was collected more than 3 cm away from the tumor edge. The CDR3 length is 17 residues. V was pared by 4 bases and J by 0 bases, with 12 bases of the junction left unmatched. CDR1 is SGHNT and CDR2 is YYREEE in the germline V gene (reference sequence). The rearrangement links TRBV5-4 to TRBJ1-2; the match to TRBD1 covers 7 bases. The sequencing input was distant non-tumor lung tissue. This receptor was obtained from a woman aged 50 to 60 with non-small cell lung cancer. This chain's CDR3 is CASSDSPDRPSNYGYTF. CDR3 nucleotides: TGTGCCAGCAGCGACTCCCCGGACAGGCCGTCTAACTATGGCTACACCTTC.